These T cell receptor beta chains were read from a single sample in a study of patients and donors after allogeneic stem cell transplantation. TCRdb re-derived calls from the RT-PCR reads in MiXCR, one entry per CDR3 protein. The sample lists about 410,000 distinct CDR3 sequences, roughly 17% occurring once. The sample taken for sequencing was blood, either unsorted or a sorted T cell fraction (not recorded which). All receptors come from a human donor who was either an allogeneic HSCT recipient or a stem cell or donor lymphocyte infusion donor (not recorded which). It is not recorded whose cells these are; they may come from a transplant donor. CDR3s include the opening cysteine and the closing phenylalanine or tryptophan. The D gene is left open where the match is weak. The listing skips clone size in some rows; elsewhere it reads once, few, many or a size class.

CDR3 DNA: TGCAGTGCCCCGGGCCCCCTGACTCGGGGAAACACCATATATTTT
CDR3 protein: CSAPGPLTRGNTIYF
J gene: TRBJ1-3
D gene: .
V gene: TRBV20-1
clone size: .

CDR3 DNA: TGTGCCAGCTCACCCCCGGGGCAGACCATTATGAACACTGAAGCTTTCTTT
CDR3 protein: CASSPPGQTIMNTEAFF
J gene: TRBJ1-1
D gene: .
V gene: TRBV18
clone size: few

CDR3 DNA: TGCAGTGCGCCCCCGAGACGGGGGAACACTGAAGCTTTCTTT
CDR3 protein: CSAPPRRGNTEAFF
J gene: TRBJ1-1
D gene: .
V gene: TRBV20-1
clone size: few

CDR3 DNA: TGTGCCAGCAGCCAAGATAGTAAGGGGATCGAAAGGAGCTACACCTTC
CDR3 protein: CASSQDSKGIERSYTF
J gene: TRBJ1-2
D gene: .
V gene: TRBV3-1
clone size: .

CDR3 DNA: TGTGCCACCAGTGACCAACCAGTGCATACGCAGTATTTT
CDR3 protein: CATSDQPVHTQYF
J gene: TRBJ2-3
D gene: .
V gene: TRBV24-1
clone size: few

CDR3 DNA: TGTGCCAGCCGACCAAGCAGGGGACTAGCGGGGGACAATGAGCAGTTCTTC
CDR3 protein: CASRPSRGLAGDNEQFF
J gene: TRBJ2-1
D gene: TRBD2
V gene: TRBV3-1
clone size: few

CDR3 DNA: TGTGCCAGCAGCTCCCAAGTGAACACTGAAGCTTTCTTT
CDR3 protein: CASSSQVNTEAFF
J gene: TRBJ1-1
D gene: .
V gene: TRBV7-3
clone size: .

CDR3 DNA: TGTGCCAGCAGCCAAGAGAAAGGGAGCTTCTACGAGCAGTACTTC
CDR3 protein: CASSQEKGSFYEQYF
J gene: TRBJ2-7
D gene: .
V gene: TRBV3-1
clone size: few

CDR3 DNA: TGCAGTGCTCACCTTCGACTAGGAGTGTCCTACGAGCAGTACTTC
CDR3 protein: CSAHLRLGVSYEQYF
J gene: TRBJ2-7
D gene: .
V gene: TRBV20-1
clone size: few

CDR3 DNA: TGTGCCATCAGTGAGTTCTCCCCACTCACAGATACGCAGTATTTT
CDR3 protein: CAISEFSPLTDTQYF
J gene: TRBJ2-3
D gene: .
V gene: TRBV10-3
clone size: .

CDR3 DNA: TGTGCCAGCAGCGCAGGGCCTGATGTTTTCTTT
CDR3 protein: CASSAGPDVFF
J gene: TRBJ1-1
D gene: .
V gene: TRBV27
clone size: few

CDR3 DNA: TGTGCCACCAGTGATTTCCGGACAGGGTCGGATGGCTACACCTTC
CDR3 protein: CATSDFRTGSDGYTF
J gene: TRBJ1-2
D gene: TRBD1
V gene: TRBV24-1
clone size: .

CDR3 DNA: TGTGCCAGCAGGGGACAGGCCTATAGCAATCAGCCCCAGCATTTT
CDR3 protein: CASRGQAYSNQPQHF
J gene: TRBJ1-5
D gene: TRBD1
V gene: TRBV2
clone size: few

CDR3 DNA: TGTGCCGGGAACGGGGTCCTGAACACTGAAGCTTTCTTT
CDR3 protein: CAGNGVLNTEAFF
J gene: TRBJ1-1
D gene: .
V gene: TRBV10-3
clone size: .

CDR3 DNA: TGCAGTGCTAGAGATTCGGGCAGGGGGAACACTGAAGCTTTCTTT
CDR3 protein: CSARDSGRGNTEAFF
J gene: TRBJ1-1
D gene: .
V gene: TRBV20-1
clone size: few

CDR3 DNA: TGTGCCATCAGTGAGCGGAGCGGGACTAGCGGATTTAACGAGCAGTACTTC
CDR3 protein: CAISERSGTSGFNEQYF
J gene: TRBJ2-7
D gene: TRBD2
V gene: TRBV10-3
clone size: few

CDR3 DNA: TGTGCCAGCGGTCAGGGGGGCTCCTACGAGCAGTACTTC
CDR3 protein: CASGQGGSYEQYF
J gene: TRBJ2-7
D gene: .
V gene: TRBV6-1
clone size: .

CDR3 DNA: TGTGCCAGCAGCCAAGATTTGGGGACCAACACAGATACGCAGTATTTT
CDR3 protein: CASSQDLGTNTDTQYF
J gene: TRBJ2-3
D gene: .
V gene: TRBV3-1
clone size: few

CDR3 DNA: TGTGCCAGCAGCTTAGTTACGGGACTAGCCAAAAACATTCAGTACTTC
CDR3 protein: CASSLVTGLAKNIQYF
J gene: TRBJ2-4
D gene: .
V gene: TRBV11-2
clone size: .

CDR3 DNA: TGCAGTGCTAGAGATCTGCGGCGGGGGCGGGAGACCCAGTACTTC
CDR3 protein: CSARDLRRGRETQYF
J gene: TRBJ2-5
D gene: .
V gene: TRBV20-1
clone size: .

CDR3 DNA: TGTGCCAGCAGCCACACAGGGGGCTCTGGAAACACCATATATTTT
CDR3 protein: CASSHTGGSGNTIYF
J gene: TRBJ1-3
D gene: TRBD1
V gene: TRBV3-1
clone size: .

CDR3 DNA: TGTGCCAGCAGCTCCGGGACTAGCGGACAATATGAGCAGTTCTTC
CDR3 protein: CASSSGTSGQYEQFF
J gene: TRBJ2-1
D gene: TRBD2
V gene: TRBV7-7
clone size: .

CDR3 DNA: TGTGCCAGCAGGCGGCTAGCGACCGGAGGTTTGGATACGCAGTATTTT
CDR3 protein: CASRRLATGGLDTQYF
J gene: TRBJ2-3
D gene: .
V gene: TRBV2
clone size: .

CDR3 DNA: TGTGCCAGCAGTTTGTCCACGGGGTGGGGCCAGGGCGAGACCCAGTACTTC
CDR3 protein: CASSLSTGWGQGETQYF
J gene: TRBJ2-5
D gene: .
V gene: TRBV28
clone size: .

CDR3 DNA: TGTGCCAGCGGAGTCCCGCGGAGTAGCAACAATGAGCAGTTCTTC
CDR3 protein: CASGVPRSSNNEQFF
J gene: TRBJ2-1
D gene: .
V gene: TRBV25-1
clone size: few

CDR3 DNA: TGTGCCAGTTGGGAGGGTGCCTATGGCTACACCTTC
CDR3 protein: CASWEGAYGYTF
J gene: TRBJ1-2
D gene: .
V gene: TRBV19
clone size: .

CDR3 DNA: TGTGCCACCAGCAGGACAGTCTCTGGGGCCAACGTCCTGACTTTC
CDR3 protein: CATSRTVSGANVLTF
J gene: TRBJ2-6
D gene: .
V gene: TRBV15
clone size: few

CDR3 DNA: TGTGCCATCAGTGAAGCTAGCCCGCGCACAGATACGCAGTATTTT
CDR3 protein: CAISEASPRTDTQYF
J gene: TRBJ2-3
D gene: .
V gene: TRBV10-3
clone size: many

CDR3 DNA: TGTGCCAGCAGCTTAGGAGGTAGCGGGAGCTACAATGAGCAGTTCTTC
CDR3 protein: CASSLGGSGSYNEQFF
J gene: TRBJ2-1
D gene: TRBD2
V gene: TRBV7-9
clone size: once

CDR3 DNA: TGTGCCAGCAGTCATAGTAGCGGGAGCTCCTACGAGCAGTACTTC
CDR3 protein: CASSHSSGSSYEQYF
J gene: TRBJ2-7
D gene: TRBD2
V gene: TRBV6-1
clone size: few

CDR3 DNA: TGTGCCAGCAGCCCCGGGACAGGGGGCAGGGATACGCAGTATTTT
CDR3 protein: CASSPGTGGRDTQYF
J gene: TRBJ2-3
D gene: TRBD1
V gene: TRBV7-6
clone size: .

CDR3 DNA: TGCGCCAGCAGCGCCGTGGCGCTAGCGGGGGGGCCCAGCTCCTACAATGAGCAGTTCTTC
CDR3 protein: CASSAVALAGGPSSYNEQFF
J gene: TRBJ2-1
D gene: TRBD2
V gene: TRBV5-1
clone size: .

CDR3 DNA: TGTGCCACCTTTGACAGGGTGGGAAGCACAGATACGCAGTATTTT
CDR3 protein: CATFDRVGSTDTQYF
J gene: TRBJ2-3
D gene: TRBD1
V gene: TRBV6-1
clone size: .

CDR3 DNA: TGTGCCAGCAGTGAACCACAGGGGCGACTACGTGGCTACACCTTC
CDR3 protein: CASSEPQGRLRGYTF
J gene: TRBJ1-2
D gene: TRBD1
V gene: TRBV6-1
clone size: .

CDR3 DNA: TGTGCCAGCAGCGGGGGGGACCGACGTGGGGGTGAGCAGTACTTC
CDR3 protein: CASSGGDRRGGEQYF
J gene: TRBJ2-7
D gene: TRBD2
V gene: TRBV3-1
clone size: .

CDR3 DNA: TGCGCCAGCAGCTCCCTGAGGATGGGGCGTTACTACGAGCAGTACTTC
CDR3 protein: CASSSLRMGRYYEQYF
J gene: TRBJ2-7
D gene: .
V gene: TRBV5-1
clone size: few

CDR3 DNA: TGTGCCAGCAGCGCGACGGCGACTGCGACGGGAAAACTGTTTTTT
CDR3 protein: CASSATATATGKLFF
J gene: TRBJ1-4
D gene: .
V gene: TRBV9
clone size: few

CDR3 DNA: TGTGCCAGCAGCTTAGCAGGGCGTACAGTTTTTAATGGTGAGCAGTTCTTC
CDR3 protein: CASSLAGRTVFNGEQFF
J gene: TRBJ2-1
D gene: .
V gene: TRBV11-1
clone size: .

CDR3 DNA: TGTGCCTGGAGTAGGAGCCAGGCTAACTCCTACGAGCAGTACTTC
CDR3 protein: CAWSRSQANSYEQYF
J gene: TRBJ2-7
D gene: .
V gene: TRBV30
clone size: .

CDR3 DNA: TGTGCCAGCAGTCCTCGAACAGCCTACGAGCAGTACTTC
CDR3 protein: CASSPRTAYEQYF
J gene: TRBJ2-7
D gene: .
V gene: TRBV12-3/TRBV12-4
clone size: many

CDR3 DNA: TGCAGTGCAGATGGGACGGATCATGGCTACACCTTC
CDR3 protein: CSADGTDHGYTF
J gene: TRBJ1-2
D gene: .
V gene: TRBV20-1
clone size: .

CDR3 DNA: TGTGCCAGCAGCCCAGGGGTGGACTATGGCTACACCTTC
CDR3 protein: CASSPGVDYGYTF
J gene: TRBJ1-2
D gene: .
V gene: TRBV6-1
clone size: many